This T cell receptor (beta chain) was documented in a study of patients and donors after allogeneic stem cell transplantation. TCRdb called the RT-PCR reads again in MiXCR, with one record for every CDR3 protein. This table has about 960,000 distinct CDR3 sequences, approximately 18% appearing once. CDR3 size: 14 residues. The junction had 4 bases not matched to a gene; V was cut back by 3 bases and J by 7 bases. This clonotype was counted between two and nine times. This clonotype was sampled from a human donor who was either an allogeneic HSCT recipient or a stem cell or donor lymphocyte infusion donor (not recorded which). It is not recorded whose cells these are; they may come from a transplant donor. Material for sequencing was blood, either unsorted or a sorted T cell fraction (not recorded which). This chain connects TRBV12-3 or TRBV12-4 to TRBJ2-1, with 9 bases that match TRBD2. CDR3 bases: TGTGCCAGCAGTTTCGCGGGGGGGCTTAATGAGCAGTTCTTC. It specifies CASSFAGGLNEQFF.